The T cell receptor (beta chain) under discussion was sequenced for a study of CD8 T cells in Susac syndrome. Random hexamers were used to reverse transcribe the RNA input (about 0.5 to 1 ug). TCRdb re-called the immunoSEQ multiplex PCR reads with MiXCR, one entry per CDR3 protein. Altogether 95,000 to 150,000 distinct CDR3 sequences are present, around 96% being singletons, with the ten largest covering roughly 0.14%. This clonotype has only one observation. The CDR3 spans 14 residues. V dropped 6 bases and J dropped 4 bases, with 10 bases sitting between them. Germline lookup yields CDR1 MNHEY and CDR2 SMNVEV (reference sequence).

The specimen was CD4+ T cells from PBMCs. The sequence came from a human donor with Susac syndrome. The rearrangement links TRBV27 to TRBJ2-6; unclear D gene. The CDR3 nucleotides read TGTGCCAGCAGCCCTGCCGGCGGGGCCAACGTCCTGACTTTC. It is translated as CASSPAGGANVLTF.